What follows are 8 T cell receptor beta chains derived from one specimen sequenced in a study of blood T cell repertoires in COVID-19. Clones were read by immunoSEQ multiplex PCR, and TCRdb kept only the in-frame ones, dropping some. The sample includes 100,000 to 150,000 clones, around 85% seen only once; the top ten take 3.2%. Sample: peripheral blood. All receptors come from a woman of 80 years or more with COVID-19, enrolled during active disease.

V gene TRBV4-1 combines with J gene TRBJ1-2; D ambiguous. The V gene lost 0 bases and the J gene lost 0 bases, with 11 bases spanning the gap. Per germline, CDR1 MGHRA and CDR2 YSYEKL. CDR3 size: 16 residues. The CDR3 here is CASSQDRGGTNYGYTF. DNA of the CDR3: TGCGCCAGCAGCCAAGATCGAGGCGGAACTAACTATGGCTACACCTTC.

This sequence joins TRBV10-3 and TRBJ2-2; maybe TRBD2 (5 bases). Looked up from germline, CDR1 is ENHRY and CDR2 is SYGVKD. V was trimmed by 7 bases and J by 6 bases, leaving 15 bases between them. The CDR3 contains 14 residues. The CDR3 loop reads CAITDRTEAGELFF. In DNA form, the CDR3 reads TGTGCCATCACCGATAGGACGGAGGCCGGGGAGCTGTTTTTT.

With regard to this clone: Other DNA sequences of this sample code for an identical CDR3. The chain has TRBV29-1 and TRBJ2-7; 8 positions match TRBD1. Germline V gives CDR1 SQVTM, CDR2 ANQGSEA. CDR3 size: 12 residues. The ends lost 4 bases at V and 2 bases at J; junction bases unmatched: 1. The CDR3 here is CSVGQGTYEQYF. The CDR3 bases are TGCAGCGTTGGACAGGGGACCTACGAGCAGTACTTC.

V and J are TRBV7-3 and TRBJ1-1; no firm D call. This CDR3 region has 14 residues. V lost 5 bases and J lost 2, with 12 bases in between. Germline values: CDR1 SGHTA, CDR2 FQGTGA. DNA for the CDR3: TGTGCCAGCAGCGAGAACAGTGGTAACACTGAAGCTTTCTTT. Translation gives CASSENSGNTEAFF. Complete variable domain (other parts from reference TRBV7-3 and TRBJ1-1): GAGVSQTPSNKVTEKGKYVELRCDPISGHTALYWYRQSLGQGPEFLIYFQGTGAADDSGLPNDRFFAVRPEGSVSTLKIQRTERGDSAVYLCASSENSGNTEAFFGQGTRLTVV.

CDR3 sequence: CASSIGVFNNEQFF. CDR3 in DNA: TGTGCCAGTAGTATCGGGGTATTCAACAATGAGCAGTTCTTC. V gene TRBV19 combines with J gene TRBJ2-1; maybe TRBD2 (5 bases). Germline V CDR1 and CDR2: LNHDA, SQIVND (reference sequence). The V and J ends lost 3 bases and 5 bases respectively, with 11 bases between them. The CDR3 length is 14 residues.

The chain combines TRBV28 with TRBJ1-5; D not certain. Germline V CDR1 and CDR2: MDHEN, SYDVKM. The germline V and J ends were trimmed by 5 bases and 6 bases, with 8 bases remaining between them. CDR3 size: 12 residues. CDR3 region: CASSQAGQPQHF. The CDR3 nucleotides read TGTGCCAGCAGTCAAGCTGGTCAGCCCCAGCATTTT.

The V call is TRBV5-1, the J call TRBJ2-2; 13 positions agree with TRBD2. Germline trimming cut 3 bases from V and 7 bases from J; bases unmatched to any gene: 9. Germline values: CDR1 SGHRS, CDR2 YFSETQ. CDR3 length: 17 amino acids. CDR3 coding DNA: TGCGCCAGCAGCTCCGGACTAGCGGGGGCCGGGAGCGGGGAGCTGTTTTTT. Translation: CASSSGLAGAGSGELFF.

This clone has just one count. V is TRBV5-6 and J is TRBJ2-5, with D possibly being TRBD2 (5 bases). The CDR3 spans 16 residues. Germline values: CDR1 SGHDT, CDR2 YYEEEE. Trimming took 1 base from V and 5 from J, leaving 18 bases between them. Written as DNA, the CDR3 is TGTGCCAGCAGCTTGATGGGAGCGGACGCCCCGGAGACCCAGTACTTC. It encodes CASSLMGADAPETQYF.